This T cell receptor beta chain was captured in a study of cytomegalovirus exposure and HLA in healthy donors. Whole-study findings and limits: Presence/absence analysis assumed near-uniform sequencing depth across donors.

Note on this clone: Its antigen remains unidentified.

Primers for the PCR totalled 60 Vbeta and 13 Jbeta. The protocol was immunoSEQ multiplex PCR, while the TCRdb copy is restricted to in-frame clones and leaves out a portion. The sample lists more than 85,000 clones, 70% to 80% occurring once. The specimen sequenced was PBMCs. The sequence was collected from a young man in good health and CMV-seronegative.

The CDR3 DNA follows: TGTGCCAGCAGCTTAGATCATGGGGGGTCGAGCTCCTACAATGAGCAGTTCTTC. Protein product: CASSLDHGGSSSYNEQFF. The chain combines TRBV11-3 with TRBJ2-1, with a weak D call TRBD2 (6 bases). Germline V gene data show CDR1 as SGHNT and CDR2 as YENEEA. This CDR3 has 18 amino acids. V was clipped by 0 bases and J by 0 bases, with 15 bases between them.